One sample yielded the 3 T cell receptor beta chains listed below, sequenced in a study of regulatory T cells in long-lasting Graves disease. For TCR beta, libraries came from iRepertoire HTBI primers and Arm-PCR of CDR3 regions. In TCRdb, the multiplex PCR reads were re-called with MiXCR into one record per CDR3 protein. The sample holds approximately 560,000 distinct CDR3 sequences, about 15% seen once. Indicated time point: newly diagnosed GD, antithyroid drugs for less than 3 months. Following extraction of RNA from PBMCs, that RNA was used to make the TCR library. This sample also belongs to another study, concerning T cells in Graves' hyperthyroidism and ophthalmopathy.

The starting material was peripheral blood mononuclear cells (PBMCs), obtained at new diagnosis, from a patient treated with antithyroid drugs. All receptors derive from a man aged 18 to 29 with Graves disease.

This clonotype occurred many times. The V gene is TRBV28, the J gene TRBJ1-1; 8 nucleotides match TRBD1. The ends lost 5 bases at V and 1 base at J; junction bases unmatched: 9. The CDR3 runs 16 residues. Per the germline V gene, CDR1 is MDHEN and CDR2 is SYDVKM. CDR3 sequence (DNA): TGTGCCAGCAGTAACGACAGGGGAGAAGCGAACACTGAAGCTTTCTTT. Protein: CASSNDRGEANTEAFF.

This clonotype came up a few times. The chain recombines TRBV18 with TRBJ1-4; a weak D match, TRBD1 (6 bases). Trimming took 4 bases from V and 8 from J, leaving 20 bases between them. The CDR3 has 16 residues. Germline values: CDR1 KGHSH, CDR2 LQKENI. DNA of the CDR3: TGTGCCAGCTCACGTGGACAGCCACAGTTCGGAGAAAAACTGTTTTTT. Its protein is CASSRGQPQFGEKLFF.

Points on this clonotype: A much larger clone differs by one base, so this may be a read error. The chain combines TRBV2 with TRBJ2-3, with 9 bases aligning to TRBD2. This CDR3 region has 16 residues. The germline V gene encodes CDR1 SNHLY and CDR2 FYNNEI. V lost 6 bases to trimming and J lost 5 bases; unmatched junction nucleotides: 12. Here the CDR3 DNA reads TGTGCCAGCAGAGAAAGATGGACTAGCGTGGAAGATACGCAGTATTTT. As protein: CASRERWTSVEDTQYF.